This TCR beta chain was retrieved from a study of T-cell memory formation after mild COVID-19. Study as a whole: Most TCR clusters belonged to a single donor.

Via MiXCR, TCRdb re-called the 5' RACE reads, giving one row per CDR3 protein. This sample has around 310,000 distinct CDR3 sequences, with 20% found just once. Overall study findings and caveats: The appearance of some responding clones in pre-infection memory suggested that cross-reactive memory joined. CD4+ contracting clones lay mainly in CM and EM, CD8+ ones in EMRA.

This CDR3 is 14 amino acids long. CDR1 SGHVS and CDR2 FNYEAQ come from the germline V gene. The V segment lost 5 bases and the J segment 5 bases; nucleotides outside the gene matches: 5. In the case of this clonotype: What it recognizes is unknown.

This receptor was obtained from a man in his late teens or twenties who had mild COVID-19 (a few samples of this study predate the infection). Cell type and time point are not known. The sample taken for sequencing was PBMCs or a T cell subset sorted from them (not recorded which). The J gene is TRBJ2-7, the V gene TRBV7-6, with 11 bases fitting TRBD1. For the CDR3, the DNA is TGTGCCAGCAGCACGGGACAGGGGGTCAACGAGCAGTACTTC. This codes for CASSTGQGVNEQYF.